Presented here are 6 T cell receptor beta chains from one specimen sequenced in a study of T cells in Graves' hyperthyroidism and ophthalmopathy. Authors of the study amplified TCR beta CDR3 regions from RNA transcripts. The primer set for the first-round RT-PCR of the TCR CDR3 was HTBI. TCRdb re-analysed the multiplex PCR reads in MiXCR, keeping a single row per CDR3 protein. The sample holds approximately 400,000 distinct CDR3 sequences, approximately 14% seen once. The sequencing input was blood. Receptor source: a young woman with Graves' hyperthyroidism.

In this sample, this clonotype turned up many times. This chain joins TRBV24-1 and TRBJ1-2; D is unresolved. The CDR3 is 13 residues long. Germline-derived CDR1 and CDR2 are KGHDR and SFDVKD. V shed 2 bases and J shed 8 bases, with 11 bases lying between them. DNA for the CDR3: TGTGCCACCAGTGATTCTCGCCCGAGGGGCTACACCTTC. It codes for CATSDSRPRGYTF.

V is TRBV5-6 and J is TRBJ2-3; D possibly corresponds to TRBD1 (5 bases). Trimming left V 0 bases short and J 3 bases short, with 11 bases between. Germline V gene sequence: CDR1 SGHDT, CDR2 YYEEEE. The CDR3 is made up of 15 amino acids. CDR3 sequence: CASSLVGRVTDTQYF. In DNA, the CDR3 is TGTGCCAGCAGCTTGGTGGGCAGGGTGACAGATACGCAGTATTTT.

This clonotype appeared many times. V usage is TRBV20-1 and J usage is TRBJ1-4; D is uncertain. CDR1 DFQATT and CDR2 SNEGSKA come from the germline V gene (reference sequence). The CDR3 consists of 13 residues. The germline V and J ends were trimmed by 4 bases and 3 bases, with 9 bases remaining between them. CDR3 amino acids: CSAIRASNEKLFF. Here the CDR3 DNA reads TGCAGTGCTATTCGGGCTTCTAATGAAAAACTGTTTTTT.

This clonotype was counted at least ten times. This chain connects TRBV12-3 or TRBV12-4 to TRBJ2-7, with 8 bases matching TRBD1. This CDR3 has 14 amino acids. V dropped 6 bases and J dropped 4; count of bases not matched to a gene: 8. In nucleotides, the CDR3 is TGTGCCAGCAGGGGACAGGCCGTCGGGTACGAGCAGTACTTC. Its protein product is CASRGQAVGYEQYF.

This clonotype was recorded many times. The rearrangement uses TRBV10-1 and TRBJ1-1; D gene uncertain. This CDR3 is built from 13 residues. Germline loops: CDR1 WNHNN, CDR2 SYGVQD (reference sequence). V gave up 3 bases and J gave up 2 bases, with 7 bases separating them. The CDR3 here is CASSEQINTEAFF. CDR3 nucleotide sequence: TGCGCCAGCAGTGAACAGATCAACACTGAAGCTTTCTTT.

The genes are TRBV11-3 and TRBJ2-7, with D perhaps being TRBD1 or TRBD2 (5 bases each). The CDR3 is made up of 13 amino acids. V was shortened by 5 bases and J by 7 bases, with 15 bases between the two germline ends. CDR1 SGHNT and CDR2 YENEEA come from the germline V gene. CDR3 region: CASSQGHGGEQYF. The CDR3 DNA reads TGTGCCAGCAGCCAAGGACATGGGGGAGAGCAGTACTTC. Looking up the rest from reference TRBV11-3 and TRBJ2-7 gives the full variable domain: EAGVVQSPRYKIIEKKQPVAFWCNPISGHNTLYWYLQNLGQGPELLIRYENEEAVDDSQLPKDRFSAERLKGVDSTLKIQPAELGDSAVYLCASSQGHGGEQYFGPGTRLTVT.